The T cell receptor beta chain under discussion was sequenced for a study of CXCR3-negative and CXCR3-positive naive CD8 T cells. Sorting yielded triplicates of fewer than 350,000 cells for each CD8+ T cell subset. Naive CD8+ T cells were CD45RO-CCR7+CD27+CD95-. About this clonotype itself: Its specificity is not known.

Whole-study results and caveats: A higher hydrophobicity marked the TRB CDR3s of CXCR3-positive naive cells versus CXCR3-negative naive cells.

Researchers prepared the TRB cDNA libraries using 5' RACE with UMI labels. TCRdb reprocessed the 5' RACE reads, keeping one entry per CDR3 protein, no DNA. Here the sample table reports 130,000 to 150,000 distinct CDR3 sequences. This TCR derives from a human donor in good health. Some clones in this sample may be carry-over from other donors' samples. Sequenced: naive CXCR3+ CD8+ T cells from blood. Documented subset: CD45RO-CCR7+CD27+CD95- naive CD8+ T cells expressing CXCR3 (TNR3+).

CDR3 sequence reads: CASRSRDRGADTQYF. This chain joins TRBV6-9 and TRBJ2-3; the TCRdb D gene call, TRBD1, has no DNA to confirm it. From germline, CDR1 is MNHGY and CDR2 SVAAGI. The CDR3 covers 15 residues.